This entry lists 3 T cell receptor beta chains sequenced from one sample in a study of monozygotic twins with inflammatory bowel disease. TCRdb derives one entry per CDR3 protein from the 5' RACE reads, leaving out DNA. Its table records approximately 400,000 distinct CDR3 sequences. Material: blood. Receptors originate from a human donor with ulcerative colitis or Crohn's disease, or a healthy co-twin of an affected twin (not recorded which).

The chain links TRBV9 to TRBJ2-3; the D call from TCRdb, TRBD2, cannot be confirmed without DNA. The CDR3 covers 14 residues. Germline V gives CDR1 SGDLS, CDR2 YYNGEE. The CDR3: CASSDWRATDTQYF.

The V gene is TRBV5-1, the J gene TRBJ1-1; the TCRdb D gene call, TRBD1, has no DNA to confirm it. This CDR3 comprises 16 residues. Germline loops: CDR1 SGHRS, CDR2 YFSETQ. CDR3 sequence reads: CASSLRNAGENTEAFF.

The chain links TRBV3-1 to TRBJ2-2; no DNA is available, so the TRBD1 call from TCRdb remains unchecked. CDR3 length: 16 amino acids. Germline V gives CDR1 LGHDT, CDR2 YNNKEL (reference sequence). This chain's CDR3 is CASSQVGGLNTGELFF.